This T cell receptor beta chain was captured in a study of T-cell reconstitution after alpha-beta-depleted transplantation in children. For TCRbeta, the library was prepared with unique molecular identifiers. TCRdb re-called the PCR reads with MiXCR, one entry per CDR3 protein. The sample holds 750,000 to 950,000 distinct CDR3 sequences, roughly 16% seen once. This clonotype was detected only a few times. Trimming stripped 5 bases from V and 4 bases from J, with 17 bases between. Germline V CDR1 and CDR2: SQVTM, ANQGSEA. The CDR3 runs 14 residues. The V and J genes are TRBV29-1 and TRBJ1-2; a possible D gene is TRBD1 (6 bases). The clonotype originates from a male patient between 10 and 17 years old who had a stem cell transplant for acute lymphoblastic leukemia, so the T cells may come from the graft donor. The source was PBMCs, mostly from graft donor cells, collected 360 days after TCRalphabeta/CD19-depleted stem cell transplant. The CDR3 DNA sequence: TGCAGCGTTAAGGGTCCTCAGGGGAGCTATGGCTACACCTTC. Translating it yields CSVKGPQGSYGYTF.